Listed below are T cell receptor beta chains from one sample, sequenced in a study of identical twins. TCRdb re-derived calls from the 5' RACE reads in MiXCR, one entry per CDR3 protein. The sample lists approximately 680,000 distinct CDR3 sequences, 7.1% occurring once. The same sample was also studied in work on yellow fever vaccine responses in identical twins.

The specimen sequenced was PBMCs. All receptors come from a woman aged 18 to 35 in good health. The CDR3 runs from the conserved cysteine through the conserved F or W. D genes are given only for firm matches. Some rows mark clone size as missing; the rest say once, few, many or name a class of expanded clone.

D gene: TRBD1
clone size: few
J gene: TRBJ2-1
V gene: TRBV6-1
CDR3 length: 17
CDR3 protein: CASSALSGTGSYNEQFF
CDR3 DNA: TGTGCCAGCAGTGCACTCTCCGGGACAGGATCCTACAATGAGCAGTTCTTC

D gene: -
clone size: many
J gene: TRBJ1-6
V gene: TRBV7-8
CDR3 length: 12
CDR3 protein: CASSHNNSPLHF
CDR3 DNA: TGTGCCAGCAGCCACAATAATTCACCCCTCCACTTT

D gene: TRBD2
clone size: -
J gene: TRBJ2-1
V gene: TRBV2
CDR3 length: 16
CDR3 protein: CARRRLAGGTMGEQFF
CDR3 DNA: TGTGCCAGGCGACGACTAGCGGGAGGCACAATGGGTGAGCAGTTCTTC

D gene: -
clone size: many
J gene: TRBJ1-2
V gene: TRBV2
CDR3 length: 13
CDR3 protein: CASTGRYNYGYTF
CDR3 DNA: TGTGCCAGCACCGGACGGTATAACTATGGCTACACCTTC

D gene: -
clone size: -
J gene: TRBJ2-2
V gene: TRBV7-8
CDR3 length: 17
CDR3 protein: CASSLARPGMGTGELFF
CDR3 DNA: TGTGCCAGCAGCTTAGCGCGTCCAGGGATGGGAACCGGGGAGCTGTTTTTT

D gene: -
clone size: -
J gene: TRBJ2-6
V gene: TRBV10-3
CDR3 length: 19
CDR3 protein: CAISPHGLGGLSGANVLTF
CDR3 DNA: TGTGCCATCAGTCCCCACGGGTTGGGGGGGCTCTCTGGGGCCAACGTCCTGACTTTC

D gene: -
clone size: many
J gene: TRBJ2-5
V gene: TRBV14
CDR3 length: 15
CDR3 protein: CASSLYPHRKETQYF
CDR3 DNA: TGTGCCAGCAGCCTTTATCCCCACAGGAAAGAGACCCAGTACTTC

D gene: TRBD1
clone size: few
J gene: TRBJ2-3
V gene: TRBV4-1
CDR3 length: 13
CDR3 protein: CASSQLTGDTQYF
CDR3 DNA: TGCGCCAGCAGCCAACTGACAGGGGATACGCAGTATTTT

D gene: -
clone size: few
J gene: TRBJ1-6
V gene: TRBV18
CDR3 length: 14
CDR3 protein: CASSPTVELSPLHF
CDR3 DNA: TGTGCCAGCTCACCAACGGTAGAATTATCACCCCTCCACTTT

D gene: -
clone size: many
J gene: TRBJ2-1
V gene: TRBV7-9
CDR3 length: 15
CDR3 protein: CASSFNPGRDNEQFF
CDR3 DNA: TGTGCCAGCAGCTTTAACCCGGGACGAGACAATGAGCAGTTCTTC

D gene: -
clone size: -
J gene: TRBJ2-4
V gene: TRBV29-1
CDR3 length: 16
CDR3 protein: CSVSDRSQLAKNIQYF
CDR3 DNA: TGCAGCGTTTCTGACAGGTCCCAACTAGCCAAAAACATTCAGTACTTC

D gene: -
clone size: few
J gene: TRBJ1-5
V gene: TRBV10-2
CDR3 length: 17
CDR3 protein: CASSGAFGERGNQPQHF
CDR3 DNA: TGCGCCAGCAGTGGGGCTTTTGGGGAACGGGGCAATCAGCCCCAGCATTTT

D gene: -
clone size: -
J gene: TRBJ2-4
V gene: TRBV4-2
CDR3 length: 18
CDR3 protein: CASSQGWASRYSKNIQYF
CDR3 DNA: TGTGCCAGCAGCCAAGGATGGGCTAGCAGATACTCCAAAAACATTCAGTACTTC

D gene: TRBD1
clone size: few
J gene: TRBJ1-5
V gene: TRBV6-1
CDR3 length: 14
CDR3 protein: CASAGGTGEQPQHF
CDR3 DNA: TGTGCCAGCGCTGGGGGGACAGGGGAACAGCCCCAGCATTTT

D gene: TRBD2
clone size: many
J gene: TRBJ2-7
V gene: TRBV28
CDR3 length: 16
CDR3 protein: CASSFSLGGGGYEQYF
CDR3 DNA: TGTGCCAGCAGTTTTTCGCTCGGCGGGGGTGGGTACGAGCAGTACTTC

D gene: -
clone size: many
J gene: TRBJ1-2
V gene: TRBV7-9
CDR3 length: 14
CDR3 protein: CASSWDGANYGYTF
CDR3 DNA: TGTGCCAGCAGCTGGGACGGGGCTAACTATGGCTACACCTTC

D gene: -
clone size: -
J gene: TRBJ2-7
V gene: TRBV29-1
CDR3 length: 11
CDR3 protein: CSAEGGYEQYF
CDR3 DNA: TGCAGCGCCGAAGGGGGCTACGAGCAGTACTTC